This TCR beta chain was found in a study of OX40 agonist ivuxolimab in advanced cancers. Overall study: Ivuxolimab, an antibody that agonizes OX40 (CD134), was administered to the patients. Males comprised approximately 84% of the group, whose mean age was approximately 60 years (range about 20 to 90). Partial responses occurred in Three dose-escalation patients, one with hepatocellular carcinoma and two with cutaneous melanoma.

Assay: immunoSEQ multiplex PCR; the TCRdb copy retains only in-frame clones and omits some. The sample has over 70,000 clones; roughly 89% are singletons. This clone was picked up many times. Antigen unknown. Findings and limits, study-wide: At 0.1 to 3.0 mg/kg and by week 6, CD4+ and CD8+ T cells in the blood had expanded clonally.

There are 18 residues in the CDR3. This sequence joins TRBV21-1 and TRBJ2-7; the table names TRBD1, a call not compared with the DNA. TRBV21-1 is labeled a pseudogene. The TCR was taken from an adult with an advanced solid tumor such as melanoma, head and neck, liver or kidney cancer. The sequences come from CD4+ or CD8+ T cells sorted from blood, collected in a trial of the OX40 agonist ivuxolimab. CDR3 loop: CASSKGKVQGTVEYEQYF. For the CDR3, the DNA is TGTGCCAGCAGCAAAGGGAAGGTACAGGGAACCGTGGAGTACGAGCAGTACTTC.